The 6 T cell receptor beta chains reported below all come from one sample, sequenced in a study of blood T cell repertoires in COVID-19. Data came from immunoSEQ multiplex PCR; TCRdb stores just in-frame clones and leaves some out. The repertoire holds 200,000 to 300,000 clones, with 75% to 85% as singletons. What was sequenced was peripheral blood. The receptors here all came from a woman of 80 years or more with COVID-19, enrolled during active disease.

The chain couples TRBV6-5 to TRBJ1-2; TRBD1 matches at 9 bases. The V gene end was trimmed by 6 bases and the J gene end by 3 bases; junction bases not matched to a gene: 8. This CDR3 comprises 15 residues. Germline CDR1 MNHEY, CDR2 SVGAGI. The CDR3 DNA sequence: TGTGCCAGCAGCCGGCCGGGACAGGGAGACTATGGCTACACCTTC. Protein product: CASSRPGQGDYGYTF.

With regard to this clone: Other DNA variants within this sample encode the same CDR3. The V gene is TRBV6-5, the J gene TRBJ1-1; D unresolved. CDR1 is MNHEY and CDR2 is SVGAGI in the germline V gene. The V end lost 0 bases, the J end lost 2 bases, and 7 bases lay between the germline ends. This CDR3 is built from 14 residues. CDR3 sequence reads: CASSYSSPNTEAFF. CDR3 DNA: TGTGCCAGCAGTTACTCGAGTCCTAACACTGAAGCTTTCTTT.

The V gene is TRBV6-5, the J gene TRBJ1-2, with 10 bases aligning to TRBD1. J lost 4 bases, V lost 4 bases, and 6 bases had no gene match. The CDR3 has 15 residues. Germline loops: CDR1 MNHEY, CDR2 SVGAGI. CDR3 region: CASSSRDRGVYGYTF. CDR3 nucleotide sequence: TGTGCCAGCAGTTCCAGGGACAGGGGCGTCTATGGCTACACCTTC.

J is TRBJ1-4 and V is TRBV7-2, with 7 bases aligning to TRBD1. The CDR3 runs 15 residues. The V and J ends lost 5 bases and 2 bases, in that order; junction bases with no gene match: 5. In germline, CDR1 is SGHTA, CDR2 FQGNSA. The CDR3: CASSPRGRTNEKLFF. The CDR3 nucleotides read TGTGCCAGCAGCCCAAGGGGGCGGACTAATGAAAAACTGTTTTTT.

The chain has TRBV2 and TRBJ1-1; D unclear. The CDR3 spans 11 residues. Trimming removed 6 bases from V and 4 bases from J, with 6 bases in between. Germline CDR1 and CDR2: SNHLY and FYNNEI. CDR3 DNA sequence: TGTGCCAGCAGGGACTTCACTGAAGCTTTCTTT. Encoded protein: CASRDFTEAFF.

The chain joins TRBV6-5 to TRBJ1-5; 8 bases match TRBD1. The V and J ends lost 6 bases and 7 bases, in that order; junction bases with no gene match: 8. This CDR3 has 14 residues. Germline CDR1 and CDR2: MNHEY and SVGAGI. The DNA of the CDR3 is TGTGCCAGCAGCCCGGACAGGGACGGGCAGCCCCAGCATTTT. Amino acids: CASSPDRDGQPQHF.